One sample yielded the 19 T cell receptor beta chains listed below, sequenced in a study of T cell changes during pregnancy in multiple sclerosis. Using immunoSEQ multiplex PCR, the repertoire was profiled, and TCRdb retains in-frame clones only, with some absent. The table lists some 62,000 clones, 92% of them singletons. The specimen comprised peripheral blood, sampled in the second trimester of pregnancy. These receptor sequences come from a female donor in good health, enrolled as a control in a pregnancy study.

The chain combines TRBV7-2 with TRBJ2-7, with 7 bases that match TRBD2. Germline-derived CDR1 and CDR2 are SGHTA and FQGNSA. The CDR3 is made up of 15 amino acids. The ends lost 5 bases at V and 1 base at J; junction bases unmatched: 8. The CDR3 sequence: CASSLYLSGSYEQYF. CDR3 DNA: TGTGCCAGCAGCCTCTACCTTAGCGGGTCCTACGAGCAGTACTTC. Looking up the rest from reference TRBV7-2 and TRBJ2-7 gives the full variable domain: GAGVSQSPSNKVTEKGKDVELRCDPISGHTALYWYRQSLGQGLEFLIYFQGNSAPDKSGLPSDRFSAERTGGSVSTLTIQRTQQEDSAVYLCASSLYLSGSYEQYFGPGTRLTVT.

This clone appeared a few times. This CDR3 is CATRQGGLYNSPLHF. In DNA form, the CDR3 reads TGTGCCACCCGACAGGGAGGCCTTTATAATTCACCCCTCCACTTT. V and J are TRBV15 and TRBJ1-6; 7 positions agree with TRBD1. The J segment lost 4 bases and the V segment lost 8 bases, leaving 8 bases of the junction unmatched. The CDR3 has 15 amino acids. The germline V gene encodes CDR1 LNHNV and CDR2 YYDKDF (reference sequence).

The chain joins TRBV18 to TRBJ1-5; 7 bases match TRBD1. Germline loops: CDR1 KGHSH, CDR2 LQKENI. The CDR3 totals 16 residues. With 3 bases clipped from V and 4 bases from J, the junction kept 9 bases outside the gene matches. The CDR3 DNA reads TGTGCCAGCTCACCGGACAGGAGAGGGGGAAATCAGCCCCAGCATTTT. It yields the protein CASSPDRRGGNQPQHF.

V and J are TRBV28 and TRBJ2-5; possible D gene TRBD2, 5 bases. The CDR3 spans 12 residues. Trimming took off 8 bases at V and 4 bases at J, with 11 bases between the two ends. The V gene's germline CDR1 is MDHEN and CDR2 SYDVKM. CDR3 in amino acids: CASWRLGETQYF. The CDR3 nucleotides read TGTGCCAGCTGGAGGCTTGGAGAGACCCAGTACTTC.

V is TRBV5-1 and J is TRBJ1-1; 7 nucleotides match TRBD1. V lost 4 bases and J lost 3; bases outside the gene matches: 9. The length of the CDR3 is 15 residues. Germline assignment: CDR1 SGHRS and CDR2 YFSETQ. The CDR3 DNA sequence: TGCGCCAGCAGCGCAAAGCTACAGGGGCACACTGAAGCTTTCTTT. This encodes CASSAKLQGHTEAFF.

V usage is TRBV7-2 and J usage is TRBJ2-7; D is unclear. The CDR3 is 12 residues long. Germline CDR1 and CDR2: SGHTA and FQGNSA. Between the trimmed V and J ends, which lost 1 base and 4 bases, there was a span of 5 bases. The CDR3 spells CASSLVQYEQYF. The CDR3 nucleotides are TGTGCCAGCAGCTTAGTGCAGTACGAGCAGTACTTC.

The chain recombines TRBV9 with TRBJ2-7; possibly TRBD2 for D (7 bases). Germline V lookup: CDR1 SGDLS, CDR2 YYNGEE. The CDR3 consists of 15 residues. V was trimmed by 3 bases and J by 3 bases, leaving 16 bases between them. As DNA, the CDR3 is TGTGCCAGCAGCGGAGGGGGGGCAGGTATCTACGAGCAGTACTTC. This translates into CASSGGGAGIYEQYF. Variable domain in full (rest from reference TRBV9 and TRBJ2-7): DSGVTQTPKHLITATGQRVTLRCSPRSGDLSVYWYQQSLDQGLQFLIQYYNGEERAKGNILERFSAQQFPDLHSELNLSSLELGDSALYFCASSGGGAGIYEQYFGPGTRLTVT.

The chain uses TRBV5-1 and TRBJ1-3; 12 bases are a match to TRBD1. After removal of 4 bases from V and 8 bases from J, the junction contained 7 bases not matched to a gene. CDR1 and CDR2 from the germline V gene are SGHRS and YFSETQ. The CDR3 consists of 15 residues. The CDR3, as DNA: TGCGCCAGCAGCCCGGGGACAGGGGGCCACGACACCATATATTTT. This encodes CASSPGTGGHDTIYF.

This clone has just one count. This CDR3 reads CASSLGTSGGSGFF. The CDR3 bases are TGTGCCAGCAGCTTGGGGACTAGCGGAGGTTCGGGGTTCTTC. This chain links TRBV5-6 with TRBJ2-1; 10 nucleotides agree with TRBD2. Trimming cost V 0 bases and J 15 bases; bases outside gene matches: 9. The CDR3 totals 14 residues. Germline lookup yields CDR1 SGHDT and CDR2 YYEEEE.

V and J are TRBV7-9 and TRBJ2-3; no definite D call. Trimming cost V 5 bases and J 0 bases, with 6 bases left between them. The germline V gene encodes CDR1 SEHNR and CDR2 FQNEAQ (reference sequence). The CDR3 length is 13 residues. CDR3 nucleotide sequence: TGTGCCAGCAGCCCCCCAAGCACAGATACGCAGTATTTT. Its protein product is CASSPPSTDTQYF.

This chain uses TRBV9 with TRBJ2-2; TRBD1 agrees at 9 bases. V gave up 3 bases and J gave up 0 bases; unmatched junction bases: 9. This CDR3 is 18 amino acids long. Germline CDR1 and CDR2: SGDLS and YYNGEE. For the CDR3, the DNA is TGTGCCAGCAGCGAATGGGGACAGGGCTCAGCGAACACCGGGGAGCTGTTTTTT. It codes for CASSEWGQGSANTGELFF.

The rearrangement uses TRBV4-1 and TRBJ2-7, with 13 bases matching TRBD2. This CDR3 comprises 20 residues. V was pared by 1 base and J by 3 bases, with 15 bases of the junction left unmatched. Germline lookup yields CDR1 MGHRA and CDR2 YSYEKL. The CDR3 is CASSQAPDLGLAGAFYEQYF. Written as DNA, the CDR3 is TGCGCCAGCAGCCAAGCCCCTGACCTTGGACTAGCGGGGGCGTTCTACGAGCAGTACTTC.

The chain employs TRBV6-5 and TRBJ1-4; no firm D call. This CDR3 region has 14 residues. Germline assignment: CDR1 MNHEY and CDR2 SVGAGI. Trimming shortened V by 5 bases and J by 0 bases, and 7 bases separated the two germline ends. In nucleotides, the CDR3 is TGTGCCAGCAGTCTAGGTTCAACTAATGAAAAACTGTTTTTT. The encoded protein is CASSLGSTNEKLFF.

J is TRBJ2-7 and V is TRBV19, with TRBD1 matching over 8 bases. J gave up 2 bases and V 8 bases, and 5 bases lay outside the gene matches. The CDR3 length is 13 residues. Germline V gene data show CDR1 as LNHDA and CDR2 as SQIVND (reference sequence). DNA for the CDR3: TGTGCCAGTGAAGGACAGGGACCCTACGAGCAGTACTTC. Translated: CASEGQGPYEQYF.

Details on this clone: The same CDR3 also results from other DNA sequences found in this sample. This rearrangement joins TRBV6-5 to TRBJ2-7, with D possibly matching TRBD1 (6 bases). The germline CDR1 and CDR2 sequences are MNHEY and SVGAGI. V lost 8 bases to trimming and J lost 1 base, with 12 bases between them. The CDR3 runs to 13 residues. CDR3 nucleotides: TGTGCCAGCCGCCCGACAGGATCCTACGAGCAGTACTTC. It encodes CASRPTGSYEQYF.

The V and J genes are TRBV25-1 and TRBJ2-7; 7 nucleotides align to TRBD2. Unmatched junction bases numbered 7, after V lost 6 bases and J lost 5 bases. Germline CDR1 MGHDK, CDR2 SYGVNS. The CDR3 loop spans 13 amino acids. This CDR3 reads CASRGAGSHEQYF. In nucleotides, the CDR3 is TGTGCCAGCAGGGGAGCGGGATCTCACGAGCAGTACTTC.

The CDR3 region has the DNA TGTGCCAGCAGTAGGACAGGGAGGGAAACTGAAGCTTTCTTT. Protein product: CASSRTGRETEAFF. The chain has TRBV6-5 and TRBJ1-1, with TRBD1 matching 8 bases. The CDR3 has 14 amino acids. Germline CDR1 MNHEY, CDR2 SVGAGI. The V and J ends lost 5 bases and 5 bases, in that order; junction bases with no gene match: 7.

The chain has TRBV30 and TRBJ2-5, with a possible D match to TRBD2 (5 bases). V lost 1 base and J lost 5, with 14 bases in between. The germline CDR1 and CDR2 sequences are GTSNPN and SVGIG (reference sequence). The CDR3 spans 14 residues. The DNA for the CDR3 is TGTGCCTGGAGTGCTCTAGCTCTGGTGGAGACCCAGTACTTC. It codes for CAWSALALVETQYF.

The rearrangement joins TRBV5-4 to TRBJ2-5; 9 bases are shared with TRBD1. Losses at the gene ends were 3 bases for V and 0 bases for J; bases not matched to a gene: 9. The CDR3 spans 17 residues. Germline assignment: CDR1 SGHNT and CDR2 YYREEE (reference sequence). This CDR3 reads CASSSIEWTGDQETQYF. In DNA form, the CDR3 reads TGTGCCAGCAGCTCAATAGAATGGACAGGGGACCAAGAGACCCAGTACTTC.